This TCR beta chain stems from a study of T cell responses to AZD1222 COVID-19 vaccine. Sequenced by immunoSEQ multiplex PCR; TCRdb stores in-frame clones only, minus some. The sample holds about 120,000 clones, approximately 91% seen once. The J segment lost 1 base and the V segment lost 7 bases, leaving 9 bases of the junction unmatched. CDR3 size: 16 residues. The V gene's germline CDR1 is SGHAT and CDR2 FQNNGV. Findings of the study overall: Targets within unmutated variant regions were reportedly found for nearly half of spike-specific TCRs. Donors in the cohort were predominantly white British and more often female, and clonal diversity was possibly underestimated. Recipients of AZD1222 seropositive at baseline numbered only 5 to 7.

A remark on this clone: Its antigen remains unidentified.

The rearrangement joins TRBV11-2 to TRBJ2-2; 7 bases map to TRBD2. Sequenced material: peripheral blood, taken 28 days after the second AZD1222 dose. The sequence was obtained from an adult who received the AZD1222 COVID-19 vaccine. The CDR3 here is CASIIGGSWNTGELFF. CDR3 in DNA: TGTGCCAGCATCATTGGCGGGAGTTGGAACACCGGGGAGCTGTTTTTT. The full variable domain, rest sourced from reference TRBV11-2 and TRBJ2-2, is EAGVAQSPRYKIIEKRQSVAFWCNPISGHATLYWYQQILGQGPKLLIQFQNNGVVDDSQLPKDRFSAERLKGVDSTLKIQPAKLEDSAVYLCASIIGGSWNTGELFFGEGSRLTVL.